This entry is about one TCR beta chain. One entry per CDR3 protein, called by TCRdb with MiXCR from the RT-PCR reads. The sample contains about 680,000 distinct CDR3 sequences, approximately 15% of which appear only once. Per the germline V gene, CDR1 is LGHNA and CDR2 is YSLEER. V lost 0 bases, J lost 4 bases, and 16 bases lay in between. There are 17 residues in the CDR3. This TCR came from a female donor in good health, serving as a healthy control. The sequenced material came from memory CD4+ T cells from blood. The rearrangement uses TRBV4-3 and TRBJ2-1; possibly TRBD1 for D (6 bases). In nucleotides, the CDR3 is TGCGCCAGCAGCCAAGATCTGGGGGCAGGAGGTTACAATGAGCAGTTCTTC. Its protein is CASSQDLGAGGYNEQFF.